The TCR beta chain described here comes from a study of CD8+ T cells in alopecia areata. General observations from the study: Sequences from scalp samples also cover resident alphabeta T cells of normal skin.

V gave up 5 bases and J gave up 6 bases, with 8 bases separating them. CDR1 and CDR2 from the germline V gene are LNHDA and SQIVND (reference sequence). This CDR3 is 12 amino acids long. This clone has just a few counts. Its specificity is unknown. RNA extraction was followed by reverse transcription into cDNA, which acted as the sequencing template. Data came from immunoSEQ multiplex PCR; TCRdb stores just in-frame clones and leaves some out. The table records 150,000 or so clones, about 50% of them present only once. Obtained from alopecia areata patients were lesional scalp punch biopsies along with peripheral blood. Sorted populations comprised CD4+ and CD8+ T cells obtained from PBMCs.

Material: CD8+ T cells sorted from blood, obtained at week 0. The chain uses TRBV19 and TRBJ2-1; D possibly corresponds to TRBD1 (6 bases). The clonotype was recovered from a human donor with alopecia areata. CDR3: CASSQGGNEQFF. The CDR3 nucleotides read TGTGCCAGTAGTCAAGGGGGCAATGAGCAGTTCTTC.